In its sample, the clone carrying this T cell receptor (beta chain) was seen many times. Antigen specificity is unknown. This specimen belongs to a study of blood T cells in healthy people across ages. Study-wide results and limits: The study found more naive CD4+ cells and higher diversity in long-lived than aged donors.

The authors ran a second PCR of roughly 7 to 11 cycles using a sample-barcoded 5' primer and a J-beta primer mix. TCRdb reanalysed the 5' RACE reads using MiXCR and keeps one entry per CDR3 protein. The table records about 290,000 distinct CDR3 sequences, around 29% of them present only once. CDR3 length equals 13 residues. Looked up from germline, CDR1 is DFQATT and CDR2 is SNEGSKA (reference sequence). Sequenced material: blood. The clonotype was recovered from a woman in her seventies in good health. V is TRBV20-1 and J is TRBJ2-7; perhaps TRBD2 as D (6 bases). CDR3: CRAGTANSYEQYF. CDR3 nucleotides: TGCAGAGCCGGGACTGCCAACTCCTACGAGCAGTACTTC.